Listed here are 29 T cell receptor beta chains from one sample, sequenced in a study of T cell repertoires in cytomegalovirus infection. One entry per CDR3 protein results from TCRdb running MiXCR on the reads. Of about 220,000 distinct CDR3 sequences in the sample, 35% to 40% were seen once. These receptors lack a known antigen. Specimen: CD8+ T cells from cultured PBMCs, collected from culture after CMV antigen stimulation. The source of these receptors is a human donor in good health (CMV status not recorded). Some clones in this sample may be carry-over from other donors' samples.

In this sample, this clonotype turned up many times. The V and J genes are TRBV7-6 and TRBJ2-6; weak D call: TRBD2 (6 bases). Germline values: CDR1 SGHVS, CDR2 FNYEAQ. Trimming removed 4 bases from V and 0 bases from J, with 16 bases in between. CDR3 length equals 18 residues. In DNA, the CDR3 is TGTGCCAGCAGCTCCCGGAGGGGACGGCACTCTGGGGCCAACGTCCTGACTTTC. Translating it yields CASSSRRGRHSGANVLTF.

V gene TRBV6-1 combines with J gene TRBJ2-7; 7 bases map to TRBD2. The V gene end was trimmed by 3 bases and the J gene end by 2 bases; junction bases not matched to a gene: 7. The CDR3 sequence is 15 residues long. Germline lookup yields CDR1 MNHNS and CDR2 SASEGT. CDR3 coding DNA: TGTGCCAGCAGTGATTGGTCTAGCGGACCCTACGAGCAGTACTTC. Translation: CASSDWSSGPYEQYF.

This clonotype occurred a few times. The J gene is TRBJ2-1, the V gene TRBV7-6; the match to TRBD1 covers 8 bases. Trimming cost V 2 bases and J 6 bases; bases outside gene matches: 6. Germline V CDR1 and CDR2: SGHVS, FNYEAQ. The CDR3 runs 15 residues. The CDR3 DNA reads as TGTGCCAGCAGCTTATTGGCGACAGGGGTCAATGAGCAGTTCTTC. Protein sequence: CASSLLATGVNEQFF.

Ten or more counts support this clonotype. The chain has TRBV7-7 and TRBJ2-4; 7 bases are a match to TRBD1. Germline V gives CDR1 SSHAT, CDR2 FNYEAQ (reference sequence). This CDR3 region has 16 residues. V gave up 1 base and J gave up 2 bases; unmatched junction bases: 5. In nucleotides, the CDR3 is TGTGCCAGCAGCTTAGGAGTACAGGGGTCCAAAAACATTCAGTACTTC. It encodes CASSLGVQGSKNIQYF.

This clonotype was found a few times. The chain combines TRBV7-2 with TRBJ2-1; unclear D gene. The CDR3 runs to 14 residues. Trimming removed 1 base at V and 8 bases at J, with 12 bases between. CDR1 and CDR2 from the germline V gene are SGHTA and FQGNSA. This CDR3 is CASSLEGSLDEQFF. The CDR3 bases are TGTGCCAGCAGCTTAGAAGGTAGCCTCGATGAGCAGTTCTTC.

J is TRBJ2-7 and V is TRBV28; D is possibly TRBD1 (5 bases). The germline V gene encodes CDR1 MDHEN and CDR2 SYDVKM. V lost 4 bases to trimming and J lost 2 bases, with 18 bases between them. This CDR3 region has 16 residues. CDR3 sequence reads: CASSSTRARLTYEQYF. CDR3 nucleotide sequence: TGTGCCAGCAGTTCTACCAGGGCACGCTTAACCTACGAGCAGTACTTC.

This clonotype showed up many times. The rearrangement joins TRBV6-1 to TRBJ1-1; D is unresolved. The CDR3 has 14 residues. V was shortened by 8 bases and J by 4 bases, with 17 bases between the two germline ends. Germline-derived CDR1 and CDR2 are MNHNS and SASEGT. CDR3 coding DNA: TGTGCCAGCGGGAAAGGGTGGGATGGCACTGAAGCTTTCTTT. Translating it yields CASGKGWDGTEAFF.

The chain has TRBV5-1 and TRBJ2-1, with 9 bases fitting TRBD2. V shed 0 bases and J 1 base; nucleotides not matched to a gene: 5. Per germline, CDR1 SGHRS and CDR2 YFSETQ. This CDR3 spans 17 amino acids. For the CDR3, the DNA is TGCGCCAGCAGCTTGGCCGGTCTAGCGGGGTCCTACAATGAGCAGTTCTTC. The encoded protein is CASSLAGLAGSYNEQFF.

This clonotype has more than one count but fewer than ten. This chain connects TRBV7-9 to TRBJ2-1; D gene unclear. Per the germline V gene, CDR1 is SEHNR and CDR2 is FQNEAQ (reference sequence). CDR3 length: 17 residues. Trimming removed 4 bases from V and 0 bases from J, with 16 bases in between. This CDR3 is CASSSSRPASSYNEQFF. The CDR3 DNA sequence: TGTGCCAGCAGCTCCTCCCGACCGGCGAGCTCCTACAATGAGCAGTTCTTC.

The CDR3 protein is CAWSVPRGQGRNEQFF. The CDR3 DNA reads TGTGCCTGGAGCGTACCTCGGGGACAGGGTCGCAATGAGCAGTTCTTC. The chain combines TRBV30 with TRBJ2-1; 9 bases are a match to TRBD1. Looked up from germline, CDR1 is GTSNPN and CDR2 is SVGIG (reference sequence). V trimming: 3 bases; J trimming: 6 bases; junction bases outside the gene matches: 12. This CDR3 has 16 amino acids.

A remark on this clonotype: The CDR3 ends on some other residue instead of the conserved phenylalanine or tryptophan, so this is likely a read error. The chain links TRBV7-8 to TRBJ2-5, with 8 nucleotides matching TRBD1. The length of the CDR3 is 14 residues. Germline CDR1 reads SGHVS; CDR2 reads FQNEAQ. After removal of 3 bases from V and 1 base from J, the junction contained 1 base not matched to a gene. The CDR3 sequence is CASSLTGAQETQYL. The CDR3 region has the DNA TGTGCCAGCAGCTTGACAGGGGCCCAAGAGACCCAGTACCTC.

As DNA, the CDR3 is TGTGCCAGCAGCTTAGCAGGGGGTGGTGGGGCCAACGTCCTGACTTTC. Translated, it gives CASSLAGGGGANVLTF. The V call is TRBV7-6, the J call TRBJ2-6; D perhaps matches TRBD1 (6 bases). V was pared by 0 bases and J by 3 bases, with 9 bases between. The CDR3 totals 16 residues. Germline V gene sequence: CDR1 SGHVS, CDR2 FNYEAQ.

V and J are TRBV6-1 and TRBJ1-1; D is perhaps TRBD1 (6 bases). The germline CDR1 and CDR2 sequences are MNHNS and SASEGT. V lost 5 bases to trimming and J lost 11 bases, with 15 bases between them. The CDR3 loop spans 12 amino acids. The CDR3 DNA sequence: TGTGCCAGCAGTTGGGGGCCAGGTTATGCTTTCTTT. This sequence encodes CASSWGPGYAFF.

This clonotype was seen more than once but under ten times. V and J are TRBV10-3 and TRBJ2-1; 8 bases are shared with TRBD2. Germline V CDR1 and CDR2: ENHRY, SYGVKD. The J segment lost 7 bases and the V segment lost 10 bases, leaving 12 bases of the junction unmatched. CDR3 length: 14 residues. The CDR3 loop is CATSDGLAGNEQFF. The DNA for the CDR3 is TGTGCCACTTCGGATGGACTAGCAGGAAATGAGCAGTTCTTC.

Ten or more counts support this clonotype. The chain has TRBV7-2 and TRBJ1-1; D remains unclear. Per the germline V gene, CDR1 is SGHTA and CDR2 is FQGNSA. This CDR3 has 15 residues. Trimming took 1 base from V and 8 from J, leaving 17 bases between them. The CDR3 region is CASSLGARELMEAFF. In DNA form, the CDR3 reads TGTGCCAGCAGCTTAGGGGCGAGGGAACTCATGGAAGCTTTCTTT. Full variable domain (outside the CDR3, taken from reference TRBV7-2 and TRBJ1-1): GAGVSQSPSNKVTEKGKDVELRCDPISGHTALYWYRQSLGQGLEFLIYFQGNSAPDKSGLPSDRFSAERTGGSVSTLTIQRTQQEDSAVYLCASSLGARELMEAFFGQGTRLTVV.

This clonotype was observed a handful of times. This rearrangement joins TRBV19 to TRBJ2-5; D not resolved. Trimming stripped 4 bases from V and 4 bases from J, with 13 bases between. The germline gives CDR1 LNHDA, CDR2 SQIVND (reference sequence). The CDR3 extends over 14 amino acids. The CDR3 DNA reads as TGTGCCAGTAGTAGAACTCCCGGACCAGAGACCCAGTACTTC. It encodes CASSRTPGPETQYF. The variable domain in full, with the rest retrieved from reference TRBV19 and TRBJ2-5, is DGGITQSPKYLFRKEGQNVTLSCEQNLNHDAMYWYRQDPGQGLRLIYYSQIVNDFQKGDIAEGYSVSREKKESFPLTVTSAQKNPTAFYLCASSRTPGPETQYFGPGTRLLVL.

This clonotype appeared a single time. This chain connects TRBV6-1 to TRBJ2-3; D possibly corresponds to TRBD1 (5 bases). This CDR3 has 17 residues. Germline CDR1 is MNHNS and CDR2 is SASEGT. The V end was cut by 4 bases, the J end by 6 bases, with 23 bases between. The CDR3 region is CASSVDLPDTESDTQYF. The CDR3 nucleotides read TGTGCCAGCAGTGTAGATCTCCCGGACACGGAGTCTGATACGCAGTATTTT.

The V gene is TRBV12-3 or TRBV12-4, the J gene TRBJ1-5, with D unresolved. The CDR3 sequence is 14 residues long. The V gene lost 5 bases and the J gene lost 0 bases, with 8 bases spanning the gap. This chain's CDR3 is CASSDGNSNQPQHF. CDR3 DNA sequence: TGTGCCAGCAGTGATGGGAATAGCAATCAGCCCCAGCATTTT.

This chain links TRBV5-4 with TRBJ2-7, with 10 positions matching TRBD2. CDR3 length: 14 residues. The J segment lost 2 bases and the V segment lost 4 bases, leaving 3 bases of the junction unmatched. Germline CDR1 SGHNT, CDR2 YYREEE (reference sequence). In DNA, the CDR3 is TGTGCCAGCAGCGCAGGACTAGCGGCCTACGAGCAGTACTTC. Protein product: CASSAGLAAYEQYF.

In DNA, the CDR3 is TGTGCCAGTAGCTCGGGACTAGCGGGAGGGCCTTACAATGAGCAGTTCTTC. Its translation is CASSSGLAGGPYNEQFF. The J gene is TRBJ2-1, the V gene TRBV19; 16 bases map to TRBD2. With V trimmed by 6 bases and J by 4 bases, 6 bases remained unmatched. Germline V gene lookup returns CDR1 LNHDA and CDR2 SQIVND (reference sequence). This CDR3 is 17 amino acids long.

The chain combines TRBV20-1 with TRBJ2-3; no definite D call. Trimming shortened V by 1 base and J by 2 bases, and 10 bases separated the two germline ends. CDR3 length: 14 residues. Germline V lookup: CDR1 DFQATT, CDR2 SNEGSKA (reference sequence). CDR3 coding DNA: TGCAGTGCTAGAGGTGGCCGCTTCACAGATACGCAGTATTTT. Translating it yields CSARGGRFTDTQYF.

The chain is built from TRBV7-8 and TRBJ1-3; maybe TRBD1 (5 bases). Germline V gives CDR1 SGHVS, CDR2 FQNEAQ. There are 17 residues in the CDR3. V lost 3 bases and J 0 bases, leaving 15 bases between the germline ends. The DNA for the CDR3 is TGTGCCAGCAGCTTCAGAATACAGGATTTCTCTGGAAACACCATATATTTT. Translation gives CASSFRIQDFSGNTIYF.

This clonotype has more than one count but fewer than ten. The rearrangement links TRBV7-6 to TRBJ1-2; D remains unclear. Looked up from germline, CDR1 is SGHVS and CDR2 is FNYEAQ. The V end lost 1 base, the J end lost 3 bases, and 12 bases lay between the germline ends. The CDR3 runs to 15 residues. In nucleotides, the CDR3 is TGTGCCAGCAGCTTAGTTGACGTGGGTGACTATGGCTACACCTTC. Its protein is CASSLVDVGDYGYTF.

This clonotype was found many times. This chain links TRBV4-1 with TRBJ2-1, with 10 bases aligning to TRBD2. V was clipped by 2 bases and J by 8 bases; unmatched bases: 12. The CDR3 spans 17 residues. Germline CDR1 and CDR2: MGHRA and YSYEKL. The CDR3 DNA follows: TGCGCCAGCAGCCAACTCCCTAGCGGGGGATTCACTCATGAGCAGTTCTTC. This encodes CASSQLPSGGFTHEQFF.

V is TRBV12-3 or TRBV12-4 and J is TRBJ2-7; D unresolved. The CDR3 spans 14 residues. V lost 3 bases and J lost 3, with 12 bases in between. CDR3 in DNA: TGTGCCAGCAGTTTGTCAGACCGTCACTACGAGCAGTACTTC. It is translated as CASSLSDRHYEQYF.

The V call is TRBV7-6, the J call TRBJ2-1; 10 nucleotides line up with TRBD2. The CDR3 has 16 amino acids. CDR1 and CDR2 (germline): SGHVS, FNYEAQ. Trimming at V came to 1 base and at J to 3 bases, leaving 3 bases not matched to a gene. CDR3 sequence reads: CASSLGTSGIYNEQFF. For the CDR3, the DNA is TGTGCCAGCAGCTTAGGAACTAGCGGGATCTACAATGAGCAGTTCTTC.

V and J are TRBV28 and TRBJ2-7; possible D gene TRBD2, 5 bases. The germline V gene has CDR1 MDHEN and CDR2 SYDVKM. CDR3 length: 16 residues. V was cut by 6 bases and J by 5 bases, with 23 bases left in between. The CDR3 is CASSPRRRRGRDEQYF. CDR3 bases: TGTGCCAGCAGCCCGCGCCGGAGGAGAGGGAGAGACGAGCAGTACTTC.

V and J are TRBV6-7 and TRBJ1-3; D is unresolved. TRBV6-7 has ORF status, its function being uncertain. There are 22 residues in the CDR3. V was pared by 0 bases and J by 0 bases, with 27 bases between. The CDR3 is CASSYSPGGPAGNDSSGNTIYF. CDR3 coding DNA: TGTGCCAGCAGTTACTCGCCAGGAGGACCTGCAGGCAACGATAGCTCTGGAAACACCATATATTTT.

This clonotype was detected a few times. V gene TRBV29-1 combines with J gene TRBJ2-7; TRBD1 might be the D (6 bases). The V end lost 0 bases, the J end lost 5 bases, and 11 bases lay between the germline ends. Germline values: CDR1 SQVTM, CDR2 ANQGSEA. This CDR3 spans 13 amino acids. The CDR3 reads CSVEEDSPHEQYF. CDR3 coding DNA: TGCAGCGTTGAAGAGGACAGTCCCCACGAGCAGTACTTC.